The 2 T cell receptor beta chains presented below share a single source sample, sequenced in a study of OX40 agonist ivuxolimab in advanced cancers. Using immunoSEQ multiplex PCR, the repertoire was profiled, and TCRdb retains in-frame clones only, with some absent. The sample has 25,000 to 30,000 clones, more than 60% seen once. The sample in question was CD4+ or CD8+ T cells sorted from blood, obtained in a trial of the OX40 agonist ivuxolimab. The receptors were gathered from an adult with an advanced solid tumor such as melanoma, head and neck, liver or kidney cancer.

The chain has TRBV6-1 and TRBJ2-7; D is ambiguous. The germline V and J ends were trimmed by 8 bases and 3 bases, with 11 bases remaining between them. The length of the CDR3 is 12 residues. Germline CDR1 and CDR2: MNHNS and SASEGT. The CDR3 here is CASLVRVYEQYF. As DNA, the CDR3 is TGTGCCAGCCTAGTCCGCGTCTACGAGCAGTACTTC.

This clone was counted between two and nine times. This chain connects TRBV6-1 to TRBJ1-5; D is ambiguous. V lost 2 bases to trimming and J lost 0 bases, with 8 bases between them. From germline, CDR1 is MNHNS and CDR2 SASEGT. The CDR3 has 15 residues. The CDR3 DNA reads as TGTGCCAGCAGTGAATGGCACCATAGCAATCAGCCCCAGCATTTT. Translated, it gives CASSEWHHSNQPQHF.